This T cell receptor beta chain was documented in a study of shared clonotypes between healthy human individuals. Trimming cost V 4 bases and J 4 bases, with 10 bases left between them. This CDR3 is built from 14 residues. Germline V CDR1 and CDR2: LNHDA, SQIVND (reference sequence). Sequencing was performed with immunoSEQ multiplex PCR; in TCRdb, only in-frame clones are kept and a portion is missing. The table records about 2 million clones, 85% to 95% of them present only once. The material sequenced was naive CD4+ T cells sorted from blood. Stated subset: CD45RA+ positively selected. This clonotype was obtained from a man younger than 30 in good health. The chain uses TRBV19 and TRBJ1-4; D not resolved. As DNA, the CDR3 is TGTGCCAGTAGTAGAAGCCCCGGTAATGAAAAACTGTTTTTT. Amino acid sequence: CASSRSPGNEKLFF. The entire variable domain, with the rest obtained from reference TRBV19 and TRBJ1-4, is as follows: DGGITQSPKYLFRKEGQNVTLSCEQNLNHDAMYWYRQDPGQGLRLIYYSQIVNDFQKGDIAEGYSVSREKKESFPLTVTSAQKNPTAFYLCASSRSPGNEKLFFGSGTQLSVL.